The 25 T cell receptor beta chains given below trace back to one sample, sequenced in a study of T cells in Graves' hyperthyroidism and ophthalmopathy. The TCR beta CDR3 regions underwent amplification using RNA transcripts as the source. The TCR CDR3 first-round RT-PCR relied on the HTBI primer set. MiXCR, run by TCRdb on the multiplex PCR reads, gives a single entry per CDR3 protein. The sample includes 500,000 to 600,000 distinct CDR3 sequences, 35% to 50% of them seen just once. Sequencing used peripheral blood or thyroid tissue (not recorded which). The receptors stem from an adult woman with Graves' disease, either hyperthyroidism or ophthalmopathy (not recorded which).

This clonotype was seen repeatedly, ten times or more. CDR3 nucleotides: TGTGCCAGCAGCGCAACAGGAGACTATGGCTACACCTTC. The encoded protein is CASSATGDYGYTF. The chain uses TRBV5-5 and TRBJ1-2; perhaps TRBD1 as D (5 bases). V was pared by 4 bases and J by 3 bases, with 10 bases between. The germline V gene encodes CDR1 SGHKS and CDR2 YYEKEE (reference sequence). This CDR3 is 13 amino acids long.

This clonotype was seen many times. The CDR3 DNA reads as TGCGCCAGCAGCCAAGATCCGGGACAGCCGAACACTGAAGCTTTCTTT. This gives the protein CASSQDPGQPNTEAFF. The chain recombines TRBV4-1 with TRBJ1-1, with 7 nucleotides matching TRBD1. Per germline, CDR1 MGHRA and CDR2 YSYEKL. The CDR3 has 16 amino acids. Losses at the gene ends were 0 bases for V and 1 base for J; bases not matched to a gene: 5.

On this clonotype: This may be a read error: a much more frequent sequence differs by one nucleotide. This chain links TRBV11-2 with TRBJ1-2, with D unclear. This CDR3 comprises 13 residues. Germline values: CDR1 SGHAT, CDR2 FQNNGV. The CDR3 reads CAGSFGGPPGYTF. The CDR3 DNA reads as TGTGCCGGCAGCTTTGGCGGGCCTCCTGGCTACACCTTC.

Turning to this clonotype: This CDR3 is missing its conserved last phenylalanine or tryptophan, likely due to a read error. No DNA is shown, since the ends of the CDR3 on it are uncertain; the CDR3 is the one TCRdb lists. The chain employs TRBV14 and TRBJ1-1. CDR1 is SGHDN and CDR2 is FVKESK in the germline V gene. The CDR3 is 8 residues long, counting both termini. CDR3 amino acids: CASNGGSG.

This clonotype has at least ten counts. The chain combines TRBV6-2 or TRBV6-3 with TRBJ2-5; D uncertain. The CDR3 is 11 amino acids. Germline V gene data show CDR1 as MNHEY and CDR2 as SVGEGT. The V gene lost 6 bases and the J gene lost 2 bases, with 4 bases spanning the gap. The CDR3 coding sequence is TGTGCCAGCAGGGTTCAAGAGACCCAGTACTTC. This encodes CASRVQETQYF.

The rearrangement uses TRBV5-6 and TRBJ2-7; 9 bases agree with TRBD1. Looked up from germline, CDR1 is SGHDT and CDR2 is YYEEEE. The CDR3 is 15 residues long. Losses at the gene ends were 7 bases for V and 5 bases for J; bases not matched to a gene: 13. CDR3 coding DNA: TGTGCCAGCCGAGGGGGGACAGGGCGTTGGGACGAGCAGTACTTC. This sequence encodes CASRGGTGRWDEQYF.

The chain employs TRBV20-1 and TRBJ1-5; 8 bases line up with TRBD1. In germline, CDR1 is DFQATT, CDR2 SNEGSKA (reference sequence). The CDR3 contains 14 residues. V lost 5 bases and J lost 2; bases outside the gene matches: 5. DNA for the CDR3: TGCAGTGCTGGCAGGGGGCGAGGCAATCAGCCCCAGCATTTT. This translates into CSAGRGRGNQPQHF.

V usage is TRBV29-1 and J usage is TRBJ1-1, with TRBD1 as a possible D gene (6 bases). V lost 8 bases and J 1 base, leaving 11 bases between the germline ends. The length of the CDR3 is 12 residues. Germline V gene data show CDR1 as SQVTM and CDR2 as ANQGSEA. CDR3 nucleotides: TGCAGCAGCGTGGACAGGAACACTGAAGCTTTCTTT. Protein sequence: CSSVDRNTEAFF. Full variable domain (outside the CDR3, taken from reference TRBV29-1 and TRBJ1-1): SAVISQKPSRDICQRGTSLTIQCQVDSQVTMMFWYRQQPGQSLTLIATANQGSEATYESGFVIDKFPISRPNLTFSTLTVSNMSPEDSSIYLCSSVDRNTEAFFGQGTRLTVV.

Regarding this clonotype: It is likely a read error, because the conserved phenylalanine at the end of the CDR3 is missing. No DNA is shown, since the ends of the CDR3 on it are uncertain; the CDR3 is the one TCRdb lists. V gene TRBV7-2 combines with J gene TRBJ1-1; no DNA check was done on the table's D call, TRBD1. The V gene's germline CDR1 is SGHTA and CDR2 FQGNSA. Including both end residues, the CDR3 is 11 amino acids long. This chain's CDR3 is CASSDRTGSNY.

This clonotype was found a few times. The chain carries TRBV7-9 and TRBJ1-5, with 7 bases matching TRBD1. The germline V gene has CDR1 SEHNR and CDR2 FQNEAQ (reference sequence). After removal of 5 bases from V and 6 bases from J, the junction contained 4 bases not matched to a gene. This CDR3 has 13 residues. The CDR3 loop reads CASSHQGVQPQHF. The CDR3 DNA reads TGTGCCAGCAGCCATCAGGGGGTTCAGCCCCAGCATTTT. The variable domain in full, with the rest retrieved from reference TRBV7-9 and TRBJ1-5, is DTGVSQNPRHKITKRGQNVTFRCDPISEHNRLYWYRQTLGQGPEFLTYFQNEAQLEKSRLLSDRFSAERPKGSFSTLEIQRTEQGDSAMYLCASSHQGVQPQHFGDGTRLSIL.

This clonotype was observed at least ten times. The gene calls are TRBV19 and TRBJ1-5; no firm D call. CDR1 is LNHDA and CDR2 is SQIVND in the germline V gene (reference sequence). Trimming pared 3 bases from V and 0 bases from J, leaving 12 bases between. There are 16 residues in the CDR3. The CDR3 protein is CASSMGGRYSNQPQHF. The CDR3 nucleotides read TGTGCCAGTAGTATGGGCGGACGGTATAGCAATCAGCCCCAGCATTTT.

This clonotype was counted many times. This sequence joins TRBV29-1 and TRBJ1-6; D is unresolved. The CDR3 is 16 amino acids. V was cut by 7 bases and J by 0 bases, with 16 bases left in between. The germline gives CDR1 SQVTM, CDR2 ANQGSEA. The CDR3 is CSAKGPPSSYNSPLHF. The CDR3 DNA sequence: TGCAGCGCAAAAGGACCGCCGAGCTCCTATAATTCACCCCTCCACTTT.

This clonotype was counted many times. The chain joins TRBV7-8 to TRBJ2-7; D gene unclear. The V gene lost 2 bases and the J gene lost 6 bases, with 8 bases spanning the gap. The germline CDR1 and CDR2 sequences are SGHVS and FQNEAQ. There are 12 residues in the CDR3. The CDR3 nucleotides read TGTGCCAGCAGCTTAAGGGTCCCCGAGCAGTACTTC. Amino acid sequence: CASSLRVPEQYF.

This sequence joins TRBV28 and TRBJ1-4; 7 nucleotides agree with TRBD1. V lost 5 bases to trimming and J lost 10 bases; unmatched junction nucleotides: 4. The germline gives CDR1 MDHEN, CDR2 SYDVKM. CDR3 size: 12 residues. CDR3 protein: CASSPTGTKLFF. CDR3 nucleotides: TGTGCCAGCAGTCCGACAGGGACAAAACTGTTTTTT.

This clonotype was counted a few times. The chain is built from TRBV28 and TRBJ1-5; D remains unclear. The CDR3 spans 12 residues. The V gene's germline CDR1 is MDHEN and CDR2 SYDVKM. The V end was cut by 6 bases, the J end by 6 bases, with 9 bases between. CDR3: CASRSGIQPQHF. The CDR3 DNA follows: TGTGCCAGCAGGAGTGGGATTCAGCCCCAGCATTTT.

A few counts support this clonotype. The chain carries TRBV5-1 and TRBJ2-6, with a tentative D call TRBD1 (6 bases). Per germline, CDR1 SGHRS and CDR2 YFSETQ. V lost 1 base and J lost 0, with 14 bases in between. This CDR3 is 18 amino acids long. The DNA of the CDR3 is TGCGCCAGCAGCTTGCTGCGGACAGCCAGCTCTGGGGCCAACGTCCTGACTTTC. Translation gives CASSLLRTASSGANVLTF.

The rearrangement uses TRBV29-1 and TRBJ2-7; 7 bases line up with TRBD1. The CDR3 extends over 14 amino acids. The trim removed 7 bases at V and 2 bases at J, leaving 11 bases unmatched. Germline CDR1 reads SQVTM; CDR2 reads ANQGSEA. CDR3 coding DNA: TGCAGCGCCCGCGTAGGGGGCGGAACCTACGAGCAGTACTTC. This gives the protein CSARVGGGTYEQYF.

The V call is TRBV7-9, the J call TRBJ2-2, with D unclear. Germline V gives CDR1 SEHNR, CDR2 FQNEAQ (reference sequence). The CDR3 is 14 residues long. The ends were cut back, 3 bases at V and 1 base at J, with 6 bases in the middle. CDR3 loop: CASSFSWNTGELFF. The CDR3 DNA sequence: TGTGCCAGCAGCTTTTCTTGGAACACCGGGGAGCTGTTTTTT.

This clonotype was picked up many times. The CDR3 DNA sequence: TGTGCCAGCAGTGAAAGGGGACAGGGTAATTCACCCCTCCACTTT. This codes for CASSERGQGNSPLHF. V and J are TRBV2 and TRBJ1-6; 9 bases map to TRBD1. The CDR3 has 15 residues. V lost 2 bases and J lost 6; bases outside the gene matches: 2. The germline gives CDR1 SNHLY, CDR2 FYNNEI.

In this sample, this clonotype turned up many times. As DNA, the CDR3 is TGTGCCAGTAGTATAGCCAGGGGGGACTATGGCTACACCTTC. Residues: CASSIARGDYGYTF. The chain employs TRBV19 and TRBJ1-2; 7 bases align to TRBD1. CDR3 length: 14 amino acids. V lost 1 base, J lost 3 bases, and 2 bases stayed unmatched. Germline-derived CDR1 and CDR2 are LNHDA and SQIVND (reference sequence).

On this clonotype itself: The junction departs from the called germline gene at one end, perhaps through a read error. The rearrangement uses TRBV10-2 and TRBJ1-1; D gene ambiguous. This CDR3 spans 13 amino acids. CDR1 WSHSY and CDR2 SAAADI come from the germline V gene. CDR3 loop: CASSAMANTEAFF. Written as DNA, the CDR3 is TGTGCCAGCAGCGCCATGGCGAACACTGAAGCTTTCTTT.

The chain links TRBV25-1 to TRBJ2-5; possibly TRBD2 for D (7 bases). CDR3 length: 15 amino acids. Germline V gene lookup returns CDR1 MGHDK and CDR2 SYGVNS. The CDR3 DNA reads TGTGCTAGAGATCCTGGGGGGGCGGGCCAAGAGACCCAGTACTTC. Translating gives CARDPGGAGQETQYF.

Turning to this clonotype: One end of the junction does not line up with germline, which may come from a read error. V usage is TRBV20-1 and J usage is TRBJ1-3; D not resolved. The CDR3 totals 13 residues. CDR1 DFQATT and CDR2 SNEGSKA come from the germline V gene (reference sequence). CDR3 in DNA: TGCAGTGCTAGCAAGGCGGCTGGAAACACCGTATATTTT. This codes for CSASKAAGNTVYF.

The rearrangement joins TRBV29-1 to TRBJ2-5, with D uncertain. Germline V gives CDR1 SQVTM, CDR2 ANQGSEA. V was cut by 4 bases and J by 5 bases, with 8 bases left in between. The CDR3 contains 11 residues. As DNA, the CDR3 is TGCAGCGTTGCCTCCGGGGAGACCCAGTACTTC. Translating gives CSVASGETQYF.

This clonotype was observed a few times. The chain combines TRBV25-1 with TRBJ1-5; D gene unclear. This CDR3 has 15 residues. In germline, CDR1 is MGHDK, CDR2 SYGVNS. Trimming stripped 2 bases from V and 2 bases from J, with 10 bases between. Here the CDR3 DNA reads TGTGCCAGCAGTGAAAATTTCGGGGGCAATCAGCCCCAGCATTTT. This codes for CASSENFGGNQPQHF.